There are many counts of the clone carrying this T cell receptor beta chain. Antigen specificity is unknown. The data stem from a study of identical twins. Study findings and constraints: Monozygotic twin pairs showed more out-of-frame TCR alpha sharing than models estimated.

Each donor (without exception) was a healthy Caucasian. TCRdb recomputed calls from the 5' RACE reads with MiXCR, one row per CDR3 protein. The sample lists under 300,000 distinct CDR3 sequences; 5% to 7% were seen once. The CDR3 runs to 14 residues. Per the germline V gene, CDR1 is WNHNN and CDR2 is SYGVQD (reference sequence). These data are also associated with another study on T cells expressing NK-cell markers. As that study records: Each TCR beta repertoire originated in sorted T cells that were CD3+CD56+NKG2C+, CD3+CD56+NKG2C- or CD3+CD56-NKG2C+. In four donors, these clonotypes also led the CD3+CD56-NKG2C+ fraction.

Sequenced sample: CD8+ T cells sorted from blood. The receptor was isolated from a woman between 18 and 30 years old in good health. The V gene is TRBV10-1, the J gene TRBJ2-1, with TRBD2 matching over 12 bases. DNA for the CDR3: TGCGGAATACTAGCGGGAGGCCATTACAATGAGCAGTTCTTC. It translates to CGILAGGHYNEQFF.